This passage covers 27 T cell receptor beta chains from one sample sequenced in a study of blood T cell repertoires in COVID-19. Only in-frame clones appear in the TCRdb table, and some are missing; sequencing was by immunoSEQ multiplex PCR. The data hold about 130,000 clones, with 85% observed a single time. The source material was peripheral blood. These receptors all come from an elderly man with active or convalescent COVID-19.

The chain uses TRBV11-2 and TRBJ2-7, with a possible D match to TRBD2 (6 bases). The length of the CDR3 is 16 residues. With 3 bases removed from V and 1 base from J, the gap between germline ends came to 16 bases. In germline, CDR1 is SGHAT, CDR2 FQNNGV. This CDR3 reads CASSFNPGLESYEQYF. The CDR3 nucleotides are TGTGCCAGCAGCTTTAATCCGGGACTCGAATCCTACGAGCAGTACTTC.

The gene calls are TRBV2 and TRBJ2-1, with 14 bases aligning to TRBD2. Per germline, CDR1 SNHLY and CDR2 FYNNEI. J lost 1 base, V lost 5 bases, and 10 bases had no gene match. The CDR3 has 19 amino acids. CDR3 in amino acids: CASSFRLAGGEGSYNEQFF. For the CDR3, the DNA is TGTGCCAGCAGTTTCAGACTAGCGGGAGGGGAGGGGTCCTACAATGAGCAGTTCTTC.

The CDR3: CASSYSGTGDYGYTF. CDR3 DNA: TGTGCCAGCAGTTACTCCGGGACAGGGGACTATGGCTACACCTTC. V usage is TRBV6-5 and J usage is TRBJ1-2; TRBD1 agrees at 10 bases. The CDR3 spans 15 residues. V trimming: 0 bases; J trimming: 3 bases; junction bases outside the gene matches: 1. The V gene's germline CDR1 is MNHEY and CDR2 SVGAGI.

The rearrangement joins TRBV14 to TRBJ2-5, with 11 bases fitting TRBD2. V dropped 3 bases and J dropped 3; count of bases not matched to a gene: 6. Germline CDR1 is SGHDN and CDR2 is FVKESK. The CDR3 loop spans 16 amino acids. The CDR3 loop is CASSHLLSGREETQYF. In DNA form, the CDR3 reads TGTGCCAGCAGCCATCTACTTAGCGGGAGGGAAGAGACCCAGTACTTC.

A single count supports this clone. The J gene is TRBJ2-3, the V gene TRBV6-4; possible D gene TRBD2, 6 bases. The V end lost 5 bases, the J end lost 2 bases, and 11 bases lay between the germline ends. CDR3 length equals 14 residues. CDR1 and CDR2 (germline): MRHNA, SNTAGT. CDR3: CASSTGGFTDTQYF. For the CDR3, the DNA is TGTGCCAGCAGTACCGGGGGATTCACAGATACGCAGTATTTT.

This chain connects TRBV5-4 to TRBJ2-7; 8 bases are a match to TRBD1. The CDR3 length is 13 residues. Germline V gene sequence: CDR1 SGHNT, CDR2 YYREEE (reference sequence). The V and J ends lost 4 bases and 3 bases, in that order; junction bases with no gene match: 3. Written as DNA, the CDR3 is TGTGCCAGCAGCCACGGACAGGGCTACGAGCAGTACTTC. It translates to CASSHGQGYEQYF.

The chain links TRBV6-1 to TRBJ2-3, with a weak D call TRBD2 (6 bases). V lost 3 bases and J lost 4, with 11 bases in between. Germline V CDR1 and CDR2: MNHNS, SASEGT. The CDR3 covers 14 residues. DNA of the CDR3: TGTGCCAGCAGTGAGTCTAGCGTCCCAGATACGCAGTATTTT. Protein product: CASSESSVPDTQYF.

V gene TRBV5-1 combines with J gene TRBJ2-1; 7 bases line up with TRBD1. CDR3 size: 14 residues. Germline loops: CDR1 SGHRS, CDR2 YFSETQ. The V segment lost 6 bases and the J segment 3 bases; nucleotides outside the gene matches: 6. As DNA, the CDR3 is TGCGCCAGCACCAATGACAGGGTCTACAATGAGCAGTTCTTC. Translation gives CASTNDRVYNEQFF. Supplemented by reference TRBV5-1 and TRBJ2-1, the full variable domain reads KAGVTQTPRYLIKTRGQQVTLSCSPISGHRSVSWYQQTPGQGLQFLFEYFSETQRNKGNFPGRFSGRQFSNSRSEMNVSTLELGDSALYLCASTNDRVYNEQFFGPGTRLTVL.

The DNA for the CDR3 is TGTGCCAGCAGCGTAACGGCAGGGCAGACTGAGCAGTTCTTC. Protein product: CASSVTAGQTEQFF. The rearrangement joins TRBV9 to TRBJ2-1, with TRBD1 as a possible D gene (5 bases). CDR1 and CDR2 from the germline V gene are SGDLS and YYNGEE. Trimming pared 1 base from V and 9 bases from J, leaving 14 bases between. This CDR3 has 14 amino acids.

The rearrangement joins TRBV15 to TRBJ2-1; TRBD2 matches at 11 bases. The germline gives CDR1 LNHNV, CDR2 YYDKDF (reference sequence). J lost 5 bases, V lost 4 bases, and 13 bases had no gene match. This CDR3 region has 18 residues. CDR3 nucleotides: TGTGCCACCAGCAAAAACCCCAGTAGTAGCGGGAGGGACAATGAGCAGTTCTTC. This sequence encodes CATSKNPSSSGRDNEQFF.

The chain recombines TRBV29-1 with TRBJ2-1; tentative D call: TRBD2 (5 bases). The CDR3 length is 14 residues. CDR1 and CDR2 from the germline V gene are SQVTM and ANQGSEA. The V gene lost 6 bases and the J gene lost 6 bases, with 18 bases spanning the gap. The CDR3 bases are TGCAGCGTGCTCATAGGGAGCGGATTCAATGAGCAGTTCTTC. This gives the protein CSVLIGSGFNEQFF.

This chain joins TRBV27 and TRBJ1-1, with TRBD1 identical over 8 bases. Germline-derived CDR1 and CDR2 are MNHEY and SMNVEV (reference sequence). CDR3 size: 16 residues. V shed 2 bases, J shed 3 bases, and the junction held 8 bases outside the gene matches. For the CDR3, the DNA is TGTGCCAGCAGTTTAAATAGGAGACAGGGGCACACTGAAGCTTTCTTT. As protein: CASSLNRRQGHTEAFF.

The rearrangement links TRBV5-4 to TRBJ2-7, with 9 bases identical to TRBD2. Germline lookup yields CDR1 SGHNT and CDR2 YYREEE (reference sequence). The length of the CDR3 is 14 residues. V shed 7 bases and J 6 bases; nucleotides not matched to a gene: 11. The CDR3, as DNA: TGTGCCAGCCGTGGGGCGGGAGGGCCGCTCGAGCAGTACTTC. Translating gives CASRGAGGPLEQYF.

This chain uses TRBV4-1 with TRBJ2-1, with 15 bases that match TRBD2. J lost 7 bases, V lost 3 bases, and 10 bases had no gene match. This CDR3 has 18 residues. CDR1 MGHRA and CDR2 YSYEKL come from the germline V gene. In DNA, the CDR3 is TGCGCCAGCAGCCAGGCTAACATGGGACTAGCGGGGGGTAATGAGCAGTTCTTC. It translates to CASSQANMGLAGGNEQFF.

V usage is TRBV27 and J usage is TRBJ1-5, with D perhaps matching TRBD1 (6 bases). This CDR3 region has 14 residues. Germline assignment: CDR1 MNHEY and CDR2 SMNVEV (reference sequence). V gave up 3 bases and J gave up 7 bases, with 13 bases separating them. This CDR3 reads CASSFGGREQPQHF. The CDR3 nucleotides read TGTGCCAGCAGTTTTGGGGGCAGGGAGCAGCCCCAGCATTTT.

V gene TRBV5-1 combines with J gene TRBJ2-7, with TRBD1 matching 7 bases. CDR1 is SGHRS and CDR2 is YFSETQ in the germline V gene. The CDR3 contains 14 residues. J gave up 6 bases and V 4 bases, and 10 bases lay outside the gene matches. CDR3 sequence reads: CASSVPLDRVEQYF. DNA for the CDR3: TGCGCCAGCAGCGTACCGCTCGACAGGGTCGAGCAGTACTTC.

The CDR3: CASTTGTMNTEAFF. The CDR3 DNA follows: TGTGCCAGCACTACCGGGACAATGAACACTGAAGCTTTCTTT. The chain has TRBV2 and TRBJ1-1, with D tentatively TRBD1 (6 bases). Between the trimmed V and J ends, which lost 7 bases and 0 bases, there was a span of 12 bases. Germline V lookup: CDR1 SNHLY, CDR2 FYNNEI. The CDR3 length is 14 residues.

The chain joins TRBV11-2 to TRBJ2-3, with unresolved D. This CDR3 has 13 amino acids. V lost 5 bases, J lost 4 bases, and 10 bases lay in between. Germline CDR1 reads SGHAT; CDR2 reads FQNNGV. In DNA, the CDR3 is TGTGCCAGCAGCCTTTCTCCGTCAGATACGCAGTATTTT. Amino acid sequence: CASSLSPSDTQYF.

CDR3 sequence: CASSHGVALGQPATNEKLFF. CDR3 sequence (DNA): TGTGCCAGCAGTCACGGGGTTGCACTTGGACAGCCTGCAACTAATGAAAAACTGTTTTTT. V and J are TRBV6-6 and TRBJ1-4; D is perhaps TRBD1 (6 bases). V lost 5 bases to trimming and J lost 0 bases, with 25 bases between them. Germline lookup yields CDR1 MNHNY and CDR2 SVGAGI (reference sequence). There are 20 residues in the CDR3.

This clone was recorded a few times. The V and J genes are TRBV5-1 and TRBJ2-7, with 7 bases fitting TRBD2. There are 15 residues in the CDR3. CDR1 is SGHRS and CDR2 is YFSETQ in the germline V gene. V trimming: 0 bases; J trimming: 4 bases; junction bases outside the gene matches: 7. The chain's CDR3 is CASSLGGRAGYEQYF. The DNA of the CDR3 is TGCGCCAGCAGCTTGGGAGGGAGGGCCGGTTACGAGCAGTACTTC.

This chain connects TRBV19 to TRBJ1-4; 7 bases align to TRBD1. This CDR3 has 13 residues. V was pared by 5 bases and J by 8 bases, with 5 bases of the junction left unmatched. Germline lookup yields CDR1 LNHDA and CDR2 SQIVND (reference sequence). The CDR3: CASSARDSEKLFF. As DNA, the CDR3 is TGTGCCAGTAGTGCGAGGGACAGCGAAAAACTGTTTTTT.

The V gene is TRBV27, the J gene TRBJ2-2; 8 positions agree with TRBD2. The CDR3 runs 16 residues. V lost 7 bases, J lost 3 bases, and 10 bases stayed unmatched. Germline V gene data show CDR1 as MNHEY and CDR2 as SMNVEV (reference sequence). The CDR3 region is CASKPTGGTYTGELFF. The CDR3 DNA is TGTGCCAGCAAACCCACGGGAGGGACGTACACCGGGGAGCTGTTTTTT.

The chain links TRBV5-3 to TRBJ1-2; a possible D gene is TRBD1 (5 bases). TRBV5-3 is an open reading frame, and its role is uncertain. The CDR3 runs to 13 residues. V was clipped by 1 base and J by 6 bases, with 10 bases between them. Written as DNA, the CDR3 is TGTGCCAGAAGCTTGAAAGAAGGGGATGGCTACACCTTC. Translated: CARSLKEGDGYTF.

DNA of the CDR3: TGTGCCAGCAGCTTAGTGCGGCAAAGTGAAGCTTTCTTT. Protein sequence: CASSLVRQSEAFF. The genes are TRBV7-9 and TRBJ1-1; no clear D gene. V was trimmed by 1 base and J by 7 bases, leaving 10 bases between them. This CDR3 has 13 amino acids. Germline loops: CDR1 SEHNR, CDR2 FQNEAQ (reference sequence).

The chain couples TRBV10-3 to TRBJ1-2, with TRBD1 identical over 9 bases. The CDR3 runs to 14 residues. V lost 7 bases and J lost 4; bases outside the gene matches: 7. CDR1 ENHRY and CDR2 SYGVKD come from the germline V gene. The CDR3 protein is CAIKGTGNAYGYTF. DNA of the CDR3: TGTGCCATCAAAGGGACAGGGAACGCCTATGGCTACACCTTC.

The V and J genes are TRBV2 and TRBJ1-2, with D uncertain. This CDR3 is built from 15 residues. Trimming cost V 6 bases and J 0 bases, with 14 bases left between them. CDR1 is SNHLY and CDR2 is FYNNEI in the germline V gene. Here the CDR3 DNA reads TGTGCCAGCAGCCCGATTCCTTCAGCTAACTATGGCTACACCTTC. It codes for CASSPIPSANYGYTF. Full variable domain (remainder filled in from reference TRBV2 and TRBJ1-2): EPEVTQTPSHQVTQMGQEVILRCVPISNHLYFYWYRQILGQKVEFLVSFYNNEISEKSEIFDDQFSVERPDGSNFTLKIRSTKLEDSAMYFCASSPIPSANYGYTFGSGTRLTVV.

The chain employs TRBV4-2 and TRBJ2-5; 12 nucleotides line up with TRBD2. J gave up 4 bases and V 4 bases, and 10 bases lay outside the gene matches. Germline V gene lookup returns CDR1 LGHNA and CDR2 YNFKEQ. The CDR3 contains 17 residues. The DNA of the CDR3 is TGTGCCAGCAGCCCAGAGGGGGCTAGCGGGAGGGGAGAGACCCAGTACTTC. Translated, it gives CASSPEGASGRGETQYF.